The subject of this entry is one TCR beta chain. What it binds is unknown. Germline loops: CDR1 LGHNA, CDR2 YNFKEQ. The CDR3 consists of 12 residues. Trimming pared 0 bases from V and 8 bases from J, leaving 4 bases between. Clones were sequenced by immunoSEQ multiplex PCR, and TCRdb holds only the in-frame ones, with some missing. The table includes 25,000 to 30,000 clones, roughly 90% detected once. This specimen belongs to a study of T cells in localized non-small cell lung cancer. Findings and limits, study-wide: The appearance of a median roughly 53 of the top 100 tumor clones was seen in adjacent lung. Blood T cell density predicted longer survival; adjacent-lung clonality, shorter. The highest T cell clonality was in uninvolved adjacent lung, above tumor.

The material sequenced was peripheral blood mononuclear cells, taken before any cancer treatment. V is TRBV4-2 and J is TRBJ1-4; D is unresolved. The clonotype comes from a woman aged 35 to 70 with stage III lung adenocarcinoma. CDR3 residues: CASSQESEKLFF. The CDR3 region has the DNA TGTGCCAGCAGCCAAGAAAGCGAAAAACTGTTTTTT.